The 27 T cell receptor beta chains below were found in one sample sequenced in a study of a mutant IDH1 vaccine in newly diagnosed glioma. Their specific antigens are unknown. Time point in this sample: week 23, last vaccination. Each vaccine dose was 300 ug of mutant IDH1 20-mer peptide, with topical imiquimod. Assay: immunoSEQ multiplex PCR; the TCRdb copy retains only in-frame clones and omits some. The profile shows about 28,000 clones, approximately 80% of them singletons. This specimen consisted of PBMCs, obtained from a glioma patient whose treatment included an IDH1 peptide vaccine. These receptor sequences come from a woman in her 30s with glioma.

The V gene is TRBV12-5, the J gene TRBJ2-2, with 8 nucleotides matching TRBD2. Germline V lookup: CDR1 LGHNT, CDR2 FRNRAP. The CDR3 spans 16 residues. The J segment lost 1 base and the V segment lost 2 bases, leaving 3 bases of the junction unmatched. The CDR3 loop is CASGLSLAVNTGELFF. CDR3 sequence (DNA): TGTGCTAGTGGTTTGTCACTAGCGGTGAACACCGGGGAGCTGTTTTTT. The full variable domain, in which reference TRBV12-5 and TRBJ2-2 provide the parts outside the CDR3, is DARVTQTPRHKVTEMGQEVTMRCQPILGHNTVFWYRQTMMQGLELLAYFRNRAPLDDSGMPKDRFSAEMPDATLATLKIQPSEPRDSAVYFCASGLSLAVNTGELFFGEGSRLTVL.

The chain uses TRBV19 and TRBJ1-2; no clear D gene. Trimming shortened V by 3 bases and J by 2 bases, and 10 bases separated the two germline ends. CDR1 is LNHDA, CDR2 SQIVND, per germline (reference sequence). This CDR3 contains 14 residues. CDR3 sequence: CASSMKQINYGYTF. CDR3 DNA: TGTGCCAGTAGTATGAAACAGATCAACTATGGCTACACCTTC.

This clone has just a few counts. The CDR3 loop reads CASSLTGYTEAFF. The DNA for the CDR3 is TGTGCCAGCAGCTTGACAGGGTACACTGAAGCTTTCTTT. The chain joins TRBV7-2 to TRBJ1-1; 7 bases are a match to TRBD1. Trimming at V came to 3 bases and at J to 3 bases, leaving 1 base not matched to a gene. The CDR3 consists of 13 residues. Germline V gives CDR1 SGHTA, CDR2 FQGNSA.

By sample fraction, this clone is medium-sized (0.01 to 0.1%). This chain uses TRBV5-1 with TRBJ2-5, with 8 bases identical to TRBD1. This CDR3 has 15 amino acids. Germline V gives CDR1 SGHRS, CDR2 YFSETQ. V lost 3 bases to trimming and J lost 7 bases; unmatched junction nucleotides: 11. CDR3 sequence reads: CASSSGQEGVGTQYF. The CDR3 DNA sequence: TGCGCCAGCAGCTCGGGACAGGAGGGGGTAGGGACCCAGTACTTC.

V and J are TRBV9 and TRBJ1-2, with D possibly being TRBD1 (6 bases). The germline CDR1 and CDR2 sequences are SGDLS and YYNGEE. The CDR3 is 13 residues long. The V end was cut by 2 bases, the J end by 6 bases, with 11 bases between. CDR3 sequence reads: CASSVQGRDGYTF. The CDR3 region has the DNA TGTGCCAGCAGCGTTCAGGGGAGGGATGGCTACACCTTC.

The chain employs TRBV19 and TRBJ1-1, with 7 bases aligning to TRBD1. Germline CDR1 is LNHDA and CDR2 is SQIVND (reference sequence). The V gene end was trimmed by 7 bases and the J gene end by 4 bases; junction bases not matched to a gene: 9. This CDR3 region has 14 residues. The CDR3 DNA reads TGTGCCAGTACCTCCAGGGGGAGACGCACTGAAGCTTTCTTT. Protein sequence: CASTSRGRRTEAFF.

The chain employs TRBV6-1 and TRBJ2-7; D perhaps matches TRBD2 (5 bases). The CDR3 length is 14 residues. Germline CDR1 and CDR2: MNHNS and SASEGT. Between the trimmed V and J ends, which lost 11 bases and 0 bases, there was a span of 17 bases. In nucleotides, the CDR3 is TGTGCCTCCCACAAGAGGACTTTCTCCTACGAGCAGTACTTC. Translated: CASHKRTFSYEQYF.

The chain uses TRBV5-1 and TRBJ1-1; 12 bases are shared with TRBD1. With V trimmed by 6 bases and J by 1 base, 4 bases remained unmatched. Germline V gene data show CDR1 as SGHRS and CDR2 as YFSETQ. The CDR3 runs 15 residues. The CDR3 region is CASIPGQGANTEAFF. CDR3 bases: TGCGCCAGCATCCCGGGACAGGGGGCGAACACTGAAGCTTTCTTT.

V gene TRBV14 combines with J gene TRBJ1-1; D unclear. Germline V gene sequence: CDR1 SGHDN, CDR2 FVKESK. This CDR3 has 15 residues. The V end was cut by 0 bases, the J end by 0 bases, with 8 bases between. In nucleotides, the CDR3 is TGTGCCAGCAGCCAAGAAGGCGCTCTGAACACTGAAGCTTTCTTT. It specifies CASSQEGALNTEAFF. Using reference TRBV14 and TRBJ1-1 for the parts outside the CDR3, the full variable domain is EAGVTQFPSHSVIEKGQTVTLRCDPISGHDNLYWYRRVMGKEIKFLLHFVKESKQDESGMPNNRFLAERTGGTYSTLKVQPAELEDSGVYFCASSQEGALNTEAFFGQGTRLTVV.

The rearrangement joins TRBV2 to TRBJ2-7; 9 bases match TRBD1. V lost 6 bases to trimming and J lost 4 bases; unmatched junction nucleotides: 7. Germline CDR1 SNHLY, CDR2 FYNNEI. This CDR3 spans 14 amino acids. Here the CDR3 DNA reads TGTGCCAGCAGCACTGGGACAGGGTATTACGAGCAGTACTTC. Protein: CASSTGTGYYEQYF.

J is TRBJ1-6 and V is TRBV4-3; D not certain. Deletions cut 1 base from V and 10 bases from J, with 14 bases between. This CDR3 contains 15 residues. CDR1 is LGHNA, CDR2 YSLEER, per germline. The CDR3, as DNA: TGCGCCAGCAGCCAAGTATTAGGGCAGTGGTCACCCCTCCACTTT. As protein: CASSQVLGQWSPLHF.

Here the CDR3 DNA reads TGCGCCAGCAGCCCAGGGTGGGGGCCGTCTGGAAACACCATATATTTT. This translates into CASSPGWGPSGNTIYF. The chain has TRBV5-1 and TRBJ1-3, with a weak D call TRBD1 (6 bases). Germline CDR1 and CDR2: SGHRS and YFSETQ. This CDR3 has 16 amino acids. V shed 4 bases and J shed 1 base, with 15 bases lying between them.

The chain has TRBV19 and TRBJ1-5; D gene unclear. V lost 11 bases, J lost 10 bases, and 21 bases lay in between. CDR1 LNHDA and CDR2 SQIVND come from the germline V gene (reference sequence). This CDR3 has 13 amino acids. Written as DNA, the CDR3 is TGTGCCTCCTCCCGGTCCATAGAAAGACCCCAGCATTTT. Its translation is CASSRSIERPQHF.

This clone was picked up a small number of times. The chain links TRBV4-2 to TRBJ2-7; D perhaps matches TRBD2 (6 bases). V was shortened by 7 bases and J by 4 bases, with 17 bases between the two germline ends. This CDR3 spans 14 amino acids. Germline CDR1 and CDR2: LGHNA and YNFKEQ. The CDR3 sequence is CASNTGGPLYEQYF. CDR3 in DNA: TGTGCCAGCAACACCGGGGGACCGTTATACGAGCAGTACTTC.

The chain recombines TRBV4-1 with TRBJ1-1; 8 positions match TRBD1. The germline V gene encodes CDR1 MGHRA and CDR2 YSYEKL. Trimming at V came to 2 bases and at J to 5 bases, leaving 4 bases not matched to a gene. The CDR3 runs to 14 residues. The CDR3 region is CASSQRQGYTEAFF. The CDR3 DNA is TGCGCCAGCAGCCAACGACAGGGGTATACTGAAGCTTTCTTT.

CDR3: CASRPNSQYQETQYF. The DNA for the CDR3 is TGTGCCAGCAGGCCAAATAGTCAGTACCAAGAGACCCAGTACTTC. V gene TRBV7-2 combines with J gene TRBJ2-5; D is unclear. The CDR3 spans 15 residues. Trimming cost V 6 bases and J 0 bases, with 14 bases left between them. Germline CDR1 is SGHTA and CDR2 is FQGNSA.

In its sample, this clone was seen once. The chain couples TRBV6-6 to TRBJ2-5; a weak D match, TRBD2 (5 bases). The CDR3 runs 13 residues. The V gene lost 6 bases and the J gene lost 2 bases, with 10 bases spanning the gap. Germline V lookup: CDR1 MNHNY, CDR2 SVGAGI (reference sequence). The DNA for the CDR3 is TGTGCCAGCAGGAGGGCAGCTCAAGAGACCCAGTACTTC. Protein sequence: CASRRAAQETQYF.

The CDR3 region has the DNA TGTGCCAGCAGTGCCCAAATTTCGTTACCCCAGCATTTT. This sequence encodes CASSAQISLPQHF. The chain links TRBV6-5 to TRBJ1-5; D unresolved. CDR1 is MNHEY and CDR2 is SVGAGI in the germline V gene. This CDR3 has 13 amino acids. V lost 5 bases and J lost 10, with 15 bases in between.

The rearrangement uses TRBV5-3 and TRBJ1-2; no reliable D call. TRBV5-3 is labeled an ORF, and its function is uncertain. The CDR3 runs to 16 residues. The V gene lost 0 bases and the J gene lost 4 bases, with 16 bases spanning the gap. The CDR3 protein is CARSLGFGGLGYGYTF. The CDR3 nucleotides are TGTGCCAGAAGCTTGGGCTTCGGAGGGTTGGGCTATGGCTACACCTTC.

CDR3 amino acids: CASSLAGGGSTEAFF. The DNA for the CDR3 is TGTGCCAGCAGCTTAGCAGGAGGGGGGAGTACTGAAGCTTTCTTT. The rearrangement links TRBV7-2 to TRBJ1-1; D might be TRBD1 (6 bases). Germline values: CDR1 SGHTA, CDR2 FQGNSA. The V end was cut by 0 bases, the J end by 5 bases, with 13 bases between. The CDR3 sequence is 15 residues long.

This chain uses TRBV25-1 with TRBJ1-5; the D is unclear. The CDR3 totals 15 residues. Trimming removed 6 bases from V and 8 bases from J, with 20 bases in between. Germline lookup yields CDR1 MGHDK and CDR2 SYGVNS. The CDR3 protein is CASRGSKQGMEPQHF. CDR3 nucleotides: TGTGCCAGCAGAGGGTCGAAACAAGGCATGGAGCCCCAGCATTTT.

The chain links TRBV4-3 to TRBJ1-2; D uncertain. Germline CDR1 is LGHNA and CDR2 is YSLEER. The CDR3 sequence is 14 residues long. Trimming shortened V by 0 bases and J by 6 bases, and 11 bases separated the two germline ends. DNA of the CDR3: TGCGCCAGCAGCCAAGATGGCGGGTCCAATGGCTACACCTTC. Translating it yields CASSQDGGSNGYTF.

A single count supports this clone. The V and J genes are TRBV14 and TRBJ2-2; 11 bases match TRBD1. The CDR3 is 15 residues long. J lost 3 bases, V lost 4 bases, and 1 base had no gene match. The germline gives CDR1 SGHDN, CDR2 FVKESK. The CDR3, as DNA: TGTGCCAGCAGCCGGACAGGGGGCTACACCGGGGAGCTGTTTTTT. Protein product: CASSRTGGYTGELFF.

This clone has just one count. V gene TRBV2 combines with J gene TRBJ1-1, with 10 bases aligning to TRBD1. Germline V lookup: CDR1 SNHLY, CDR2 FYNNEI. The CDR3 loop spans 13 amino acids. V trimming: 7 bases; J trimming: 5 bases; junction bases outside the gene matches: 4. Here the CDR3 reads CASTTGGGTEAFF. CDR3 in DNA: TGTGCCAGCACGACAGGGGGCGGAACTGAAGCTTTCTTT.

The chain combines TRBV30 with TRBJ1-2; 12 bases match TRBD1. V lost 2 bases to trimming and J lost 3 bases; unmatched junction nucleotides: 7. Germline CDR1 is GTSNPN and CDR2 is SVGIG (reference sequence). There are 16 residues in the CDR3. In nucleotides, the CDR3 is TGTGCCTGGAGTCGACCGGGACAGGGGGCCGACTATGGCTACACCTTC. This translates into CAWSRPGQGADYGYTF. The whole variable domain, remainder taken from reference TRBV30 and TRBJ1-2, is SQTIHQWPATLVQPVGSPLSLECTVEGTSNPNLYWYRQAAGRGLQLLFYSVGIGQISSEVPQNLSASRPQDRQFILSSKKLLLSDSGFYLCAWSRPGQGADYGYTFGSGTRLTVV.

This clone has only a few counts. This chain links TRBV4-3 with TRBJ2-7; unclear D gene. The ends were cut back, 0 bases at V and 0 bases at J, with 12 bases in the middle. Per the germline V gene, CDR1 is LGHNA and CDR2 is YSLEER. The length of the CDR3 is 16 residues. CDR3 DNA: TGCGCCAGCAGCCAAGATAGGTGGGGTGACTCCTACGAGCAGTACTTC. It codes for CASSQDRWGDSYEQYF.

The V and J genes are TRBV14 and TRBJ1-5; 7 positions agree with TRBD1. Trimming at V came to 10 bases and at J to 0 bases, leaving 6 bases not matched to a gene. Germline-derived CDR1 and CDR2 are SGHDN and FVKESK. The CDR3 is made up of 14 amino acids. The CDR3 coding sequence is TGTGCCACCGTTACAGGGGATAGCAATCAGCCCCAGCATTTT. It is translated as CATVTGDSNQPQHF.